One and the same sample provided the 24 T cell receptor beta chains below, sequenced in a study of beta chain features in type 1 diabetes. Study-level results: Moderate but significant shortening of TCRB CDR3s was recorded in all four CD4+ subsets from Type 1 diabetes patients.

Their target antigens are unknown. Expressed TCRB transcripts were sequenced, since all the RNA that had been isolated was reverse transcribed. Repertoires were generated with immunoSEQ multiplex PCR, while TCRdb's copy carries only in-frame clones and drops some. The table records hundreds of thousands of clones, about 14% of them present only once. Sequencing was carried out using naive CD4+ T cells from blood. The receptors originated from a man aged 18 to 30 with type 1 diabetes.

The genes are TRBV20-1 and TRBJ1-1; D gene uncertain. From germline, CDR1 is DFQATT and CDR2 SNEGSKA (reference sequence). V dropped 6 bases and J dropped 4 bases, with 9 bases sitting between them. This CDR3 comprises 11 residues. CDR3 sequence: CSAGKGTEAFF. The CDR3 DNA reads as TGCAGTGCCGGAAAGGGCACTGAAGCTTTCTTT.

As to this clone: This sample includes further DNA sequences coding for the same CDR3. The CDR3 region has the DNA TGTGCCTCTCACAGGGGCCAGAACACTGAAGCTTTCTTT. It is translated as CASHRGQNTEAFF. J is TRBJ1-1 and V is TRBV30; 7 bases are a match to TRBD1. The germline V gene encodes CDR1 GTSNPN and CDR2 SVGIG (reference sequence). V shed 7 bases, J shed 1 base, and the junction held 6 bases outside the gene matches. CDR3 length: 13 amino acids.

Concerning this clone itself: Within the sample, other DNA sequences also encode this same CDR3. CDR3 in amino acids: CASSDRDRAYEQYF. CDR3 coding DNA: TGTGCCAGCAGTGACCGGGACAGGGCCTACGAGCAGTACTTC. This sequence joins TRBV6-5 and TRBJ2-7; 9 nucleotides line up with TRBD1. The CDR3 runs 14 residues. The V gene's germline CDR1 is MNHEY and CDR2 SVGAGI. J gave up 2 bases and V 5 bases, and 4 bases lay outside the gene matches.

This clone has only a few counts. The chain carries TRBV29-1 and TRBJ1-1; no definite D call. V was shortened by 4 bases and J by 6 bases, with 12 bases between the two germline ends. The CDR3 loop spans 12 amino acids. Germline loops: CDR1 SQVTM, CDR2 ANQGSEA. CDR3 amino acids: CSVVVRSPEAFF. In DNA form, the CDR3 reads TGCAGCGTTGTAGTTCGTTCCCCTGAAGCTTTCTTT.

The V gene is TRBV2, the J gene TRBJ1-1; D unclear. This CDR3 comprises 13 residues. V lost 8 bases to trimming and J lost 1 base, with 11 bases between them. The germline V gene has CDR1 SNHLY and CDR2 FYNNEI. The CDR3 is CASALGQNTEAFF. CDR3 in DNA: TGTGCCAGCGCCCTCGGGCAGAACACTGAAGCTTTCTTT.

The table lists this clone with a few counts. The rearrangement uses TRBV7-2 and TRBJ1-2; D perhaps matches TRBD1 (5 bases). Germline loops: CDR1 SGHTA, CDR2 FQGNSA. This CDR3 comprises 12 residues. V lost 5 bases and J 8 bases, leaving 12 bases between the germline ends. CDR3 nucleotides: TGTGCCAGCAGCCTCAGGGTTGAAGGCTACACCTTC. This sequence encodes CASSLRVEGYTF. The variable domain in full, with the rest retrieved from reference TRBV7-2 and TRBJ1-2, is GAGVSQSPSNKVTEKGKDVELRCDPISGHTALYWYRQSLGQGLEFLIYFQGNSAPDKSGLPSDRFSAERTGGSVSTLTIQRTQQEDSAVYLCASSLRVEGYTFGSGTRLTVV.

The chain uses TRBV4-3 and TRBJ2-5; the D is unclear. CDR3 length equals 12 residues. V lost 3 bases and J 7 bases, leaving 9 bases between the germline ends. Germline V lookup: CDR1 LGHNA, CDR2 YSLEER. The CDR3 here is CASSHASGTQYF. CDR3 bases: TGCGCCAGCAGCCATGCTTCCGGGACCCAGTACTTC.

The J gene is TRBJ1-4, the V gene TRBV5-1; D gene uncertain. V was clipped by 0 bases and J by 4 bases, with 7 bases between them. The germline V gene encodes CDR1 SGHRS and CDR2 YFSETQ. This CDR3 spans 14 amino acids. The CDR3 coding sequence is TGCGCCAGCAGCTTGGGATCGATTAATGAAAAACTGTTTTTT. This translates into CASSLGSINEKLFF.

This clone has only a few counts. The rearrangement links TRBV2 to TRBJ2-6, with no clear D. V dropped 8 bases and J dropped 2 bases, with 13 bases sitting between them. The CDR3 covers 15 residues. The V gene's germline CDR1 is SNHLY and CDR2 FYNNEI. The CDR3 sequence: CASGEGRTGANVLTF. The CDR3 region has the DNA TGTGCCAGCGGGGAAGGAAGAACTGGGGCCAACGTCCTGACTTTC.

The gene calls are TRBV7-2 and TRBJ2-7; 7 bases map to TRBD1. CDR3 size: 16 residues. After removal of 0 bases from V and 0 bases from J, the junction contained 5 bases not matched to a gene. Per the germline V gene, CDR1 is SGHTA and CDR2 is FQGNSA. The CDR3 sequence is CASSLARGLSSYEQYF. DNA for the CDR3: TGTGCCAGCAGCTTAGCGAGGGGGCTTAGCTCCTACGAGCAGTACTTC.

The rearrangement uses TRBV5-1 and TRBJ2-2; 10 nucleotides align to TRBD1. The CDR3 covers 15 residues. The junction had 7 bases not matched to a gene; V was cut back by 4 bases and J by 7 bases. In germline, CDR1 is SGHRS, CDR2 YFSETQ. The CDR3 nucleotides are TGCGCCAGCAGCCTGGAGGGACAGGGGCACGGGGAGCTGTTTTTT. This sequence encodes CASSLEGQGHGELFF. The full variable domain, with the rest looked up from reference TRBV5-1 and TRBJ2-2, is KAGVTQTPRYLIKTRGQQVTLSCSPISGHRSVSWYQQTPGQGLQFLFEYFSETQRNKGNFPGRFSGRQFSNSRSEMNVSTLELGDSALYLCASSLEGQGHGELFFGEGSRLTVL.

This clone was observed a few times. CDR3 in DNA: TGTGCCAGTAGGCTAGCGGGACCTAGCACAGATACGCAGTATTTT. As protein: CASRLAGPSTDTQYF. This chain connects TRBV19 to TRBJ2-3; 9 bases match TRBD2. Germline V lookup: CDR1 LNHDA, CDR2 SQIVND (reference sequence). V gave up 6 bases and J gave up 0 bases; unmatched junction bases: 4. The CDR3 totals 15 residues.

The gene calls are TRBV30 and TRBJ1-3; TRBD1 is a possible D gene (6 bases). CDR1 and CDR2 from the germline V gene are GTSNPN and SVGIG (reference sequence). The CDR3 loop spans 14 amino acids. Trimming shortened V by 7 bases and J by 2 bases, and 15 bases separated the two germline ends. The CDR3 loop reads CALRMGGAGNTIYF. In DNA, the CDR3 is TGTGCCTTAAGAATGGGGGGCGCTGGAAACACCATATATTTT.

This clone occurred a few times. The rearrangement uses TRBV25-1 and TRBJ2-1; 8 nucleotides line up with TRBD1. Germline V CDR1 and CDR2: MGHDK, SYGVNS. The J segment lost 10 bases and the V segment lost 5 bases, leaving 1 base of the junction unmatched. This CDR3 has 11 residues. CDR3 coding DNA: TGTGCCAGCAGTAGACAGGGGGAGCAGTTCTTC. Amino acid sequence: CASSRQGEQFF.

V is TRBV7-8 and J is TRBJ1-3; D unresolved. Per germline, CDR1 SGHVS and CDR2 FQNEAQ. The CDR3 spans 16 residues. V was pared by 4 bases and J by 7 bases, with 20 bases between. CDR3 residues: CASSSSEVALRNTIYF. The CDR3 DNA sequence: TGTGCCAGCAGCTCTTCCGAGGTAGCTCTGAGGAACACCATATATTTT. Using reference TRBV7-8 and TRBJ1-3 for the parts outside the CDR3, the full variable domain is GAGVSQSPRYKVAKRGQDVALRCDPISGHVSLFWYQQALGQGPEFLTYFQNEAQLDKSGLPSDRFFAERPEGSVSTLKIQRTQQEDSAVYLCASSSSEVALRNTIYFGEGSWLTVV.

This clone was detected only a few times. V usage is TRBV30 and J usage is TRBJ2-7; 7 bases agree with TRBD1. Germline values: CDR1 GTSNPN, CDR2 SVGIG (reference sequence). The CDR3 is 13 residues long. J lost 4 bases, V lost 2 bases, and 5 bases had no gene match. CDR3 loop: CAWSRDSKYEQYF. DNA of the CDR3: TGTGCCTGGAGTAGGGACAGTAAGTACGAGCAGTACTTC.

This sequence joins TRBV7-2 and TRBJ2-5; 10 bases are a match to TRBD2. The V segment lost 4 bases and the J segment 5 bases; nucleotides outside the gene matches: 7. The CDR3 contains 15 residues. Germline lookup yields CDR1 SGHTA and CDR2 FQGNSA. DNA for the CDR3: TGTGCCAGCAGCTCCCCAGCGGGGGGGTCGGAGACCCAGTACTTC. Its translation is CASSSPAGGSETQYF.

In its sample, this clone was seen a few times. The chain couples TRBV9 to TRBJ2-1; D remains ambiguous. The CDR3 is 15 residues long. Germline values: CDR1 SGDLS, CDR2 YYNGEE. V was trimmed by 0 bases and J by 2 bases, leaving 9 bases between them. This chain's CDR3 is CASSVDGRPYNEQFF. DNA of the CDR3: TGTGCCAGCAGCGTAGATGGAAGACCCTACAATGAGCAGTTCTTC.

The genes are TRBV28 and TRBJ2-1, with a weak D call TRBD1 (6 bases). CDR1 is MDHEN, CDR2 SYDVKM, per germline. This CDR3 region has 16 residues. V was cut by 2 bases and J by 4 bases, with 15 bases left in between. CDR3 loop: CASSLHPDRNYNEQFF. CDR3 bases: TGTGCCAGCAGTTTACACCCGGACAGAAATTACAATGAGCAGTTCTTC.

The gene calls are TRBV27 and TRBJ1-2, with TRBD1 identical over 7 bases. V lost 5 bases, J lost 5 bases, and 5 bases stayed unmatched. This CDR3 is built from 13 residues. Looked up from germline, CDR1 is MNHEY and CDR2 is SMNVEV (reference sequence). For the CDR3, the DNA is TGTGCCAGCAGTGTCGACAGGGTTTATGGCTACACCTTC. Its translation is CASSVDRVYGYTF.

The chain couples TRBV4-3 to TRBJ2-7, with 8 bases that match TRBD2. The germline V gene encodes CDR1 LGHNA and CDR2 YSLEER. Unmatched junction bases numbered 7, after V lost 0 bases and J lost 3 bases. The CDR3 covers 16 residues. The CDR3 nucleotides read TGCGCCAGCAGCCAAGATTCCCGGACTAGCATCTACGAGCAGTACTTC. Translation: CASSQDSRTSIYEQYF.

This clone was seen a few times. The chain has TRBV7-3 and TRBJ2-7; D is possibly TRBD1 or TRBD2 (5 bases each). Germline loops: CDR1 SGHTA, CDR2 FQGTGA. Trimming took 1 base from V and 1 from J, leaving 11 bases between them. This CDR3 is 15 amino acids long. The CDR3 loop reads CASSLRDGESYEQYF. CDR3 DNA: TGTGCCAGCAGCTTAAGGGACGGAGAATCCTACGAGCAGTACTTC.

This chain connects TRBV10-3 to TRBJ2-4, with D maybe TRBD2 (6 bases). Trimming shortened V by 0 bases and J by 10 bases, and 16 bases separated the two germline ends. Germline-derived CDR1 and CDR2 are ENHRY and SYGVKD. The CDR3 totals 15 residues. CDR3 protein: CAISESIGTSVIQYF. The CDR3, as DNA: TGTGCCATCAGTGAGTCAATCGGGACTTCCGTAATTCAGTACTTC.

The chain links TRBV30 to TRBJ2-7; D possibly uses TRBD1 or TRBD2 (5 bases each). Germline V gives CDR1 GTSNPN, CDR2 SVGIG (reference sequence). This CDR3 is 11 amino acids long. Trimming pared 3 bases from V and 5 bases from J, leaving 8 bases between. The CDR3 DNA reads as TGTGCCTGGAGCCGGGGCCACGAGCAGTACTTC. This gives the protein CAWSRGHEQYF.